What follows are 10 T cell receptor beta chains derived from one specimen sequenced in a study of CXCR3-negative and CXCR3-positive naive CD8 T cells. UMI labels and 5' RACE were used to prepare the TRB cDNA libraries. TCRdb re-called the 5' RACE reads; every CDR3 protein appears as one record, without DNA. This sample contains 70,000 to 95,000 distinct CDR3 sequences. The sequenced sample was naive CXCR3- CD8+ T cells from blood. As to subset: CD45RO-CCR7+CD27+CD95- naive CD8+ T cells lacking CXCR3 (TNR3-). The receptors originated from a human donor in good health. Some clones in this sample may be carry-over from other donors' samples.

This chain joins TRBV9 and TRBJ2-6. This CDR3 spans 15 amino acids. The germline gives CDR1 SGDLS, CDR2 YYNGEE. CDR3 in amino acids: CASSVAGTGANVLTF.

CDR3 region: CASSFGDTQYF. This chain joins TRBV12-3 or TRBV12-4 and TRBJ2-3. This CDR3 spans 11 amino acids.

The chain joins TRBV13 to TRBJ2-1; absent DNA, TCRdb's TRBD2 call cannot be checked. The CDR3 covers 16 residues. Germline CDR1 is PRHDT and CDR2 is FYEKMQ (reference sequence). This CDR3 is CASSSINSGGIYEQFF.

This CDR3 reads CASSLFRGELYEQYF. The gene calls are TRBV12-3 or TRBV12-4 and TRBJ2-7; TCRdb reports TRBD1, a call that lacks DNA to check it against. CDR3 length: 15 amino acids.

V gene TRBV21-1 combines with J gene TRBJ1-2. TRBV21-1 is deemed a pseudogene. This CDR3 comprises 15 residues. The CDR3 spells CASRYTYRDLYGYTF.

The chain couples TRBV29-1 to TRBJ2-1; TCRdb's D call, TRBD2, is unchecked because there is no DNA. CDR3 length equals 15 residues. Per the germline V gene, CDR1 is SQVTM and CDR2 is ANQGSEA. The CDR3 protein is CSARGLPATYNEQFF.

CDR3 sequence: CASSLFGGRSSYEQYF. The chain is built from TRBV7-9 and TRBJ2-7. This CDR3 is 16 amino acids long. Germline CDR1 and CDR2: SEHNR and FQNEAQ (reference sequence). Supplemented by reference TRBV7-9 and TRBJ2-7, the full variable domain reads DTGVSQNPRHKITKRGQNVTFRCDPISEHNRLYWYRQTLGQGPEFLTYFQNEAQLEKSRLLSDRFSAERPKGSFSTLEIQRTEQGDSAMYLCASSLFGGRSSYEQYFGPGTRLTVT.

The chain's CDR3 is CASSQSKATGVLNYGYTF. The chain is built from TRBV23-1 and TRBJ1-2; TCRdb calls TRBD1, which cannot be checked without DNA. TRBV23-1 is identified as an open reading frame with a role that is uncertain. The CDR3 extends over 18 amino acids.

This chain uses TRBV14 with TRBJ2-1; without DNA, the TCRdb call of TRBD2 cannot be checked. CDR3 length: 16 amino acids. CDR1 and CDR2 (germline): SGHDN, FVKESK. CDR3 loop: CASSQVLGRPSNEQFF.

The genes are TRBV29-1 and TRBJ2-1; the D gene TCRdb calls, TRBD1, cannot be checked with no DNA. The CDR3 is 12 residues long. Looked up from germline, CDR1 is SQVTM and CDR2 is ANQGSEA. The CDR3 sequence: CSVDLGGSEQFF.